This is a list of T cell receptor beta chains from one sample in a study of a mutant IDH1 vaccine in newly diagnosed glioma. Antigens of these TCRs are unknown. Assay: immunoSEQ multiplex PCR; the TCRdb copy retains only in-frame clones and omits some. This table has about 66,000 clones, approximately 84% appearing once. The starting material was PBMCs, obtained from a glioma patient whose treatment included an IDH1 peptide vaccine. The receptors were sampled from a woman aged 45-60 years with glioma. Each CDR3 is given with its conserved first and last residue. A D gene is named only where the DNA matches it firmly. Clone size is shown for a subset of rows, as once, few, many or a class of expanded clone.

j_call d_call clone_size cdr3_length v_call cdr3_aa cdr3_nt
TRBJ2-7 TRBD1 . 14 TRBV29-1 CSVADRGRSYEQYF TGCAGCGTCGCCGACAGGGGCAGGTCCTACGAGCAGTACTTC
TRBJ2-1 . . 13 TRBV27 CASSLGEANEQFF TGTGCCAGCAGTTTGGGGGAGGCAAATGAGCAGTTCTTC
TRBJ1-1 . . 14 TRBV5-4 CASSLAGMNTEAFF TGTGCCAGCAGCTTGGCCGGAATGAACACTGAAGCTTTCTTT
TRBJ1-5 . once 19 TRBV5-8 CASSLEGVRVAGLDQPQHF TGTGCCAGCAGCTTGGAGGGGGTGAGGGTCGCGGGGCTGGATCAGCCCCAGCATTTT
TRBJ1-1 . . 14 TRBV5-1 CASSLASPVTGAFF TGCGCCAGCAGCTTGGCCTCACCCGTAACGGGAGCTTTCTTT
TRBJ2-5 . . 18 TRBV7-9 CASSPMGLAKTTGETQYF TGTGCCAGCAGCCCAATGGGCCTAGCGAAAACTACAGGAGAGACCCAGTACTTC
TRBJ1-2 . . 13 TRBV10-1 CASSESGGKGYTF TGCGCCAGCAGTGAGTCAGGTGGGAAAGGCTACACCTTC
TRBJ2-3 . once 15 TRBV4-3 CASSQDGGRTDTQYF TGCGCCAGCAGCCAAGACGGGGGGCGTACAGATACGCAGTATTTT
TRBJ2-7 TRBD1 . 15 TRBV9 CASSGGTGILYEQYF TGTGCCAGCAGCGGGGGGACAGGGATACTTTACGAGCAGTACTTC
TRBJ2-7 . . 12 TRBV7-2 CASSIGPYEQYF TGTGCCAGCAGCATAGGACCCTACGAGCAGTACTTC
TRBJ1-2 . . 14 TRBV27 CASSLRGANYGYTF TGTGCCAGCAGTTTGAGGGGCGCCAACTATGGCTACACCTTC
TRBJ1-3 . . 14 TRBV6-1 CASSIWDSGNTIYF TGTGCCAGCAGTATATGGGATTCTGGAAACACCATATATTTT
TRBJ1-3 TRBD1 . 16 TRBV9 CASSVVGGVSGNTIYF TGTGCCAGCAGCGTAGTAGGGGGCGTCTCTGGAAACACCATATATTTT
TRBJ1-1 . . 19 TRBV27 CASSFVTYPGLSMNTEAFF TGTGCCAGCAGTTTCGTCACTTATCCAGGGCTTTCAATGAACACTGAAGCTTTCTTT
TRBJ2-1 . once 16 TRBV5-4 CASSPVGGGSYNEQFF TGTGCCAGCAGCCCGGTGGGAGGGGGTTCCTACAATGAGCAGTTCTTC
TRBJ1-1 . once 13 TRBV27 CASSEDWGTEAFF TGTGCCAGCAGCGAGGACTGGGGGACTGAAGCTTTCTTT
TRBJ2-2 . . 15 TRBV5-1 CASSLGQGSTGELFF TGCGCCAGCAGCTTGGGTCAGGGTAGCACCGGGGAGCTGTTTTTT
TRBJ2-5 . . 15 TRBV9 CASSVGHHLQETQYF TGTGCCAGCAGCGTAGGACATCACCTACAAGAGACCCAGTACTTC
TRBJ2-7 TRBD2 . 14 TRBV7-9 CASSPSGGSFGQYF TGTGCCAGCAGCCCTAGCGGGGGCTCCTTCGGGCAGTACTTC
TRBJ1-3 TRBD1 . 15 TRBV13 CASSWGQHSGNTIYF TGTGCCAGCAGCTGGGGACAGCACTCTGGAAACACCATATATTTT
TRBJ2-7 . . 13 TRBV5-1 CASSAVQGYEQYF TGCGCCAGCAGCGCGGTACAGGGCTACGAGCAGTACTTC
TRBJ1-6 TRBD1 . 14 TRBV5-6 CASSPGQGTATLHF TGTGCCAGCAGCCCGGGACAGGGGACGGCTACCCTCCACTTT
TRBJ2-3 . . 17 TRBV7-2 CASRTLGVGRGLDTQYF TGTGCCAGCAGAACTTTGGGCGTGGGACGGGGGCTTGATACGCAGTATTTT
TRBJ2-1 . . 13 TRBV6-6 CASNQGGDNEQFF TGTGCCAGCAATCAGGGGGGGGACAATGAGCAGTTCTTC
TRBJ2-5 TRBD2 . 18 TRBV5-4 CASSPGLAGGQSGVTQYF TGTGCCAGCAGCCCGGGACTAGCGGGGGGGCAATCAGGAGTGACCCAGTACTTC